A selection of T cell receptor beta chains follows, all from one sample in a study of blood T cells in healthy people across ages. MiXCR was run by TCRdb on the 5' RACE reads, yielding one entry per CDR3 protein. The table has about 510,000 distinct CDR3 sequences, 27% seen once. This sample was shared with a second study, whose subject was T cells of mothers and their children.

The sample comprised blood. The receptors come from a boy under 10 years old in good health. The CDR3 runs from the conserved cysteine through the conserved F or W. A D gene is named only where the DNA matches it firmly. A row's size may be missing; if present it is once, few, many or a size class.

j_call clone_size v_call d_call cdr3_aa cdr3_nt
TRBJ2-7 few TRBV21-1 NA CASRGDYREPYEQYF TGTGCCAGCAGGGGGGATTACAGGGAGCCCTACGAGCAGTACTTC
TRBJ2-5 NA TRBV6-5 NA CASGHPKETQYF TGTGCCAGCGGCCACCCAAAAGAGACCCAGTACTTC
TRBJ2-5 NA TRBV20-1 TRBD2 CSALGLAGLGETQYF TGCAGTGCTTTGGGACTAGCGGGATTGGGGGAGACCCAGTACTTC
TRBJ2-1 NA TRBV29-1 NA CSVAFRLGNPIDNEQFF TGCAGCGTTGCGTTTCGGCTAGGGAACCCCATTGACAATGAGCAGTTCTTC
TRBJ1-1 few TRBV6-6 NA CASSYSSDTVATTEAFF TGTGCCAGCAGTTACTCGAGCGACACCGTGGCGACCACTGAAGCTTTCTTT
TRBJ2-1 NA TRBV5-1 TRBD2 CASSFAGPHSGRAHNEQFF TGCGCCAGCAGCTTCGCGGGGCCCCATAGCGGGAGGGCTCACAATGAGCAGTTCTTC
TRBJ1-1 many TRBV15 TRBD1 CATSRDRQGPEAFF TGTGCCACCAGCAGAGATCGACAGGGCCCTGAAGCTTTCTTT
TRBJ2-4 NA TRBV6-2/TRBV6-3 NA CASSYSYRNIQYF TGTGCCAGCAGTTATAGCTACCGAAACATTCAGTACTTC
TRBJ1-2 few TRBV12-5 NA CASGLTLGAYGYTF TGTGCTAGTGGTTTGACACTTGGGGCTTATGGCTACACCTTC
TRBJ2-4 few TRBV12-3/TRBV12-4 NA CASSLGVDVQYF TGTGCCAGCAGTTTAGGGGTTGACGTTCAGTACTTC
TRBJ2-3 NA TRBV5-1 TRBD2 CASSFIAGGGTDTQYF TGCGCCAGCAGCTTTATAGCGGGGGGCGGCACAGATACGCAGTATTTT
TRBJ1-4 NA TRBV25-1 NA CASSESGGGRRDEKLFF TGTGCCAGCAGTGAATCGGGGGGGGGACGAAGGGATGAAAAACTGTTTTTT
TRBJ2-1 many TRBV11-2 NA CASSLGAGSYNEQFF TGTGCCAGCAGCTTAGGAGCGGGTTCCTACAATGAGCAGTTCTTC
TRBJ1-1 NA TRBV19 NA CASSMELGLAEAFF TGTGCCAGTAGTATGGAACTGGGCTTGGCTGAAGCTTTCTTT
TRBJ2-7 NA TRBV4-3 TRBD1 CACSQDTGGPYEQYF TGCGCCTGCAGCCAAGACACAGGGGGCCCTTACGAGCAGTACTTC
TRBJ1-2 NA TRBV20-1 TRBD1 CSAQDRVIGYGYTF TGCAGTGCCCAGGACAGGGTGATCGGATATGGCTACACCTTC
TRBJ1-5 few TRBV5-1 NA CASSLGGVGQPQHF TGCGCCAGCAGCTTGGGCGGGGTCGGTCAGCCCCAGCATTTT
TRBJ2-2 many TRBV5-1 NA CASSDGGGELFF TGCGCCAGCAGCGACGGTGGCGGGGAGCTGTTTTTT
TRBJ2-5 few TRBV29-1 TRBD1 CSVGQGARETQYF TGCAGCGTGGGACAGGGCGCGAGAGAGACCCAGTACTTC
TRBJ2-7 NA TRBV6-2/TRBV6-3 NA CASNPGSLGAYEQYF TGTGCCAGCAATCCCGGGTCCCTGGGGGCCTACGAGCAGTACTTC
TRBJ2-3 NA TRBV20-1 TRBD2 CSARDLSSGRTQYF TGCAGTGCTAGAGATCTGTCTAGCGGCCGTACGCAGTATTTT
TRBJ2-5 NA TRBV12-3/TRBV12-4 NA CASSPRPETQYF TGTGCCAGCAGTCCCCGTCCTGAGACCCAGTACTTC
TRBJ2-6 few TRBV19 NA CASAPGGANVLTF TGTGCCAGCGCCCCGGGTGGGGCCAACGTCCTGACTTTC
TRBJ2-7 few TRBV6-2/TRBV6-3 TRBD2 CASGTTYEQYF TGTGCCAGCGGGACTACCTACGAGCAGTACTTC
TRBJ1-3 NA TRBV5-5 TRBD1 CASSWTGHSGNTIYF TGTGCCAGCAGCTGGACAGGGCACTCTGGAAACACCATATATTTT
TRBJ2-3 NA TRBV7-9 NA CASSPGPTSTDTQYF TGTGCCAGCAGCCCGGGACCGACTAGCACAGATACGCAGTATTTT
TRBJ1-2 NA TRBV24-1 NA CATSDSDGGDGYTF TGTGCCACCAGTGATTCCGACGGGGGAGACGGCTACACCTTC